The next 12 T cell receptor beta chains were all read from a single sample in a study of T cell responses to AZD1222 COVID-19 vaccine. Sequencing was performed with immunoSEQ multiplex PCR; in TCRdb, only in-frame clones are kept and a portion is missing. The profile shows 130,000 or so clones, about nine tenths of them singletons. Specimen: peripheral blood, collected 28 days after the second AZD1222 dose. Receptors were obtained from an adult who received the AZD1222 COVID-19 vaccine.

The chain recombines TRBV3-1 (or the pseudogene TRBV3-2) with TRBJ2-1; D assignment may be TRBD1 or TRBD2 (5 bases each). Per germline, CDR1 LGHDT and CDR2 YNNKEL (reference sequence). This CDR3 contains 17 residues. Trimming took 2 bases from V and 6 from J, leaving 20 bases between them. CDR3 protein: CASSQPQRGLGFNEQFF. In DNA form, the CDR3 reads TGTGCCAGCAGCCAACCCCAGAGGGGTCTGGGATTCAATGAGCAGTTCTTC.

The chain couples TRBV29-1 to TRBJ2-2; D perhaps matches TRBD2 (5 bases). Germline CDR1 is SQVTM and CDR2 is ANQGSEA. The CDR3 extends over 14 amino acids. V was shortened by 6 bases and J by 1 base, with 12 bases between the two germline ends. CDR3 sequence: CSVSELENTGELFF. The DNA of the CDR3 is TGCAGCGTCTCGGAACTAGAGAACACCGGGGAGCTGTTTTTT.

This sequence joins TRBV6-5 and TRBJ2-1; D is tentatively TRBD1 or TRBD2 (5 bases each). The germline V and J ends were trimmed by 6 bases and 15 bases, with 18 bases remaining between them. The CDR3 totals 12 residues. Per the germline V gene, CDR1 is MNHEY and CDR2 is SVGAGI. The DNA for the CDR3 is TGTGCCAGCAGCTTCGCAGGGAGTCGGCTGTTCTTC. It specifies CASSFAGSRLFF.

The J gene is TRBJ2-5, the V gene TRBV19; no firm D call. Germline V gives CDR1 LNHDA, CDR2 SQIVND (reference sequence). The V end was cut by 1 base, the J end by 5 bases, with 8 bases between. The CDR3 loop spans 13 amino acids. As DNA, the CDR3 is TGTGCCAGTAGTATAGGCGGACGGGAGACCCAGTACTTC. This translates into CASSIGGRETQYF.

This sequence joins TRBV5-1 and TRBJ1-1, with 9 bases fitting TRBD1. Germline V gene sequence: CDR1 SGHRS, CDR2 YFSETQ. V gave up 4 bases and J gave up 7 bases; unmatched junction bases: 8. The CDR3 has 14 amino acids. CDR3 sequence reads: CASSNIQGANEAFF. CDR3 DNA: TGCGCCAGCAGCAATATACAGGGGGCGAATGAAGCTTTCTTT. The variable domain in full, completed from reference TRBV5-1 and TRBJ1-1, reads KAGVTQTPRYLIKTRGQQVTLSCSPISGHRSVSWYQQTPGQGLQFLFEYFSETQRNKGNFPGRFSGRQFSNSRSEMNVSTLELGDSALYLCASSNIQGANEAFFGQGTRLTVV.

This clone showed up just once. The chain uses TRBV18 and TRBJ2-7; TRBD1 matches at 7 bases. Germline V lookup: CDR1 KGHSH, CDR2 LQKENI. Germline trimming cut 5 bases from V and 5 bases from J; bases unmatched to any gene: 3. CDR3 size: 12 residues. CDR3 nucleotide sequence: TGTGCCAGCTCAGGAACAGGGGACGAGCAGTACGTC. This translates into CASSGTGDEQYV.

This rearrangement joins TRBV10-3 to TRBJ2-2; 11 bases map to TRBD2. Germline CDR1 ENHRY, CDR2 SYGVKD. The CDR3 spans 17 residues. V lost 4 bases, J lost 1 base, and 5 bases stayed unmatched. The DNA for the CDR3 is TGTGCCATCAGTGGGCTAGCGGGGGGACTGAACACCGGGGAGCTGTTTTTT. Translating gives CAISGLAGGLNTGELFF.

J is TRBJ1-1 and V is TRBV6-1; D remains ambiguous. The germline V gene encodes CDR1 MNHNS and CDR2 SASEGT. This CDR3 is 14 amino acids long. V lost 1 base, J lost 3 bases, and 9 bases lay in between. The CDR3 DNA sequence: TGTGCCAGCAGTGAAGTAAGCAGACACACTGAAGCTTTCTTT. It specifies CASSEVSRHTEAFF.

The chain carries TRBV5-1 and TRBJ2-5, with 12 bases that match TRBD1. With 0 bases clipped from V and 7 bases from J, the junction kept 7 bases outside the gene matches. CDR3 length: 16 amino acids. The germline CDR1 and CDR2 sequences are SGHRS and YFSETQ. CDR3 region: CASSLARDRGRGTQYF. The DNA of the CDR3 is TGCGCCAGCAGCTTGGCACGGGACAGGGGGCGAGGGACCCAGTACTTC.

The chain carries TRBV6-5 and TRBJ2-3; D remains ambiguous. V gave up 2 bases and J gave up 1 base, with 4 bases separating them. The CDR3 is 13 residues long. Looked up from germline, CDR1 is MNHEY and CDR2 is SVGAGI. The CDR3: CASSYGGTDTQYF. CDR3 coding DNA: TGTGCCAGCAGTTACGGGGGCACAGATACGCAGTATTTT.

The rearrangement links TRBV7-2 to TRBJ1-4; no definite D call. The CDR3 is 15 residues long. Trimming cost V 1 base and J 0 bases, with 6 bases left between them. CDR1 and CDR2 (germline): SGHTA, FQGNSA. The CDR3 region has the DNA TGTGCCAGCAGCTTAGGTTCTGCAACTAATGAAAAACTGTTTTTT. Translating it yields CASSLGSATNEKLFF.

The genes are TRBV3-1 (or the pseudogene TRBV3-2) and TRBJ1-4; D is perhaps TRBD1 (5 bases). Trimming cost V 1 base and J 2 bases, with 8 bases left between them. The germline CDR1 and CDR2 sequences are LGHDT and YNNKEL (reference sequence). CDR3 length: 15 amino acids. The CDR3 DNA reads TGTGCCAGCAGCCAAGGGGACCTTACTAATGAAAAACTGTTTTTT. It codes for CASSQGDLTNEKLFF.